These T cell receptor beta chains were read from a single sample in a study of Ad26.COV2.S vaccination and SARS-CoV-2 variants. Sequencing was performed with immunoSEQ multiplex PCR; in TCRdb, only in-frame clones are kept and a portion is missing. The sample gives fewer than 600,000 clones, 89% of which show up once; more than 1.5% is in the top ten. Sample: peripheral blood, taken in a trial of Ad26.COV2.S vaccine versus placebo. These receptors were obtained from a person between 18 and 65 years old who received the Ad26.COV2.S COVID-19 vaccine or a placebo. Both conserved end residues are part of each CDR3. D genes are given only for firm matches. Clone size is not always given. Where it is, it says once, few, many or a class for expanded clones.

>NA|TRBJ1-5|TRBV29-1|NA
TGCAGCGTGCGGGACAATAGCAATCAGCCCCAGCATTTT
CSVRDNSNQPQHF
>NA|TRBJ2-2|TRBV4-3|NA
TGCGCCAGCAGCAAAGGGAGAAATTCCTGGGAAACGAACACCGGGGAGCTGTTTTTT
CASSKGRNSWETNTGELFF
>NA|TRBJ2-5|TRBV30|NA
TGTGCCTGGAGCAGGGGAGGGGAGACCCAGTACTTC
CAWSRGGETQYF
>NA|TRBJ2-3|TRBV5-1|NA
TGCGCCAGCAGCAAACAGGCCTTGGAGGCCGATACGCAGTATTTT
CASSKQALEADTQYF
>NA|TRBJ1-2|TRBV2|TRBD1
TGTGCCAGCAGGGGACAGGGACCCTATGGCTACACCTTC
CASRGQGPYGYTF
>NA|TRBJ2-6|TRBV10-1|NA
TGCGCCAGCAGTGAGCTTCACTCTGGGGCCAACGTCCTGACTTTC
CASSELHSGANVLTF
>once|TRBJ1-4|TRBV2|NA
TGTGCCAGCAGGGCCAATTTAGGGACTAATGAAAAACTGTTTTTT
CASRANLGTNEKLFF
>NA|TRBJ1-5|TRBV5-1|TRBD1
TGCGCCAGCAGCTTGGCCCCCGACAGGGGGCCTTCTCATAGCAATCAGCCCCAGCATTTT
CASSLAPDRGPSHSNQPQHF
>NA|TRBJ1-2|TRBV9|TRBD1
TGTGCCAGCAGCGGGTCGACAGGGATCGATGGCTACACCTTC
CASSGSTGIDGYTF
>once|TRBJ2-7|TRBV28|TRBD2
TGTGCCAGCAGTTCGGGACTAGCGGGAGTCGACGAGCAGTACTTC
CASSSGLAGVDEQYF
>once|TRBJ1-3|TRBV11-2|NA
TGTGCCAGCAGCCCCCCCCGGGGGGCCCCTGGAAACACCATATATTTT
CASSPPRGAPGNTIYF